This TCR beta chain was obtained from a study of cytomegalovirus exposure and HLA in healthy donors (dated by TCRdb to 2016 to 2017). Background for the entire study: An earlier analysis of several hundred of the donors reported about 260 Gb of sequence data and about 120 million unique TCR beta sequences obtained from some 200 million T cells. The study was designed to test whether signatures of past pathogen exposure could be identified by cataloging public T cell receptors. In an earlier analysis of 587 of the donors, high-throughput TCR beta sequencing was used to judge whether each TCR beta V gene segment behaved as functional or pseudogenic. About 280 gigabases of sequencing data and 75 million to 85 million unique TCR sequences made up an early release that covered under 750 HLA-typed donors. HLA typing covered class I and class II loci at four-digit resolution. Because of strong linkage in the cohort, five DR-DQ haplotypes were treated as single units for association and clustering. The study profiled the T cell repertoires of about 640 subjects by immunosequencing and related them to cytomegalovirus serostatus. High-throughput TCR immunosequencing, statistical association of individual TCRs with disease status, and machine learning were combined to predict cytomegalovirus infection status. Every discovery cohort repertoire had been produced on one sequencing platform. The later analysis used no new phenotypic data to find candidate immune exposures, relying instead on TCR beta sequences and their occurrence across donors. Of the 398 genotyped donors, 65% to 90% were placed in the genetic ancestry cluster associated with self-reported Caucasian donors. In a later analysis, previously published TCR beta repertoires from several hundred donors were re-analyzed and high-resolution HLA genotyping was added so that TCR occurrence patterns could be studied. Among about 400 genotyped donors of the cohort, an average of around 240,000 unique TCR beta nucleotide sequences was sequenced per donor, of which approximately 19% were non-productive. Besides the first cohort of 666 subjects, a separate validation cohort made up of around 120 different subjects was used. Donor age, sex, ethnicity and CMV serostatus were collected together with the repertoire data. A later genetic analysis used genome-wide SNP genotypes for about three fifths of the roughly 700 donors, treating that subset as a discovery cohort. The number of donors typed differed by locus, with about 629-640 for A, B, C, DRB1 and DQB1, roughly 550 for DQA1, some 570 for DPA1, and roughly 450 for DPB1. Overall study outcomes, separate from this receptor: The authors suggested that the approach could potentially be extended to other disease states and immunological phenotypes. An association between a missense DCLRE1C variant and V-gene and J-gene trimming of TCR beta chains was found in a later genetic analysis and replicated in an independent cohort. Most TCR sequences were seen in very few donors, while some public TCRs were found in many individuals. Around 16 rarely observed V segments, including chromosome 9 orphons, were excluded from the earlier analysis of about 610 of the donors because counts were too low. Cytomegalovirus status was reported to be diagnosed by the classifier with high specificity and sensitivity in both the original and validation cohorts. A later analysis associated approximately 17,000 TCR beta sequences with specific HLA alleles at a false discovery rate of 0.05. A later analysis reported that several top co-occurrence clusters appeared linked to parvovirus B19, influenza, CMV and Epstein-Barr virus. A cluster of highly shared sequence variants was judged likely to represent a technical artifact of the sequencing pipeline. The only immune exposure information available for the cohort was CMV serostatus. A few of the identified cytomegalovirus-associated TCR beta chains were confirmed in vitro to be specific for cytomegalovirus antigens. A total of 150 to 200 TCR beta chains were listed by the study as associated with cytomegalovirus. A further reported finding was that TCR beta sequences accurately predicted the HLA-A and HLA-B alleles for most subjects in the first cohort. Because some donors lacked HLA typing at each locus, the association tests relied only on the typed subset. This cohort had only TCR beta chains sequenced, and the lack of alpha or paired-chain data limited which features could be detected. Correlated functional status among segregating V segments might reflect linkage disequilibrium, but an unknown experimental factor could not be ruled out. Presence/absence analyses assumed roughly uniform sequencing depth across donors, an assumption that may not hold. An earlier analysis of roughly 570 of the donors showed that most TCR beta V segments appeared in productive rearrangements either about 90% or about 30% of the time, which broadly matched IMGT annotations. In a later analysis, TCR association rates were found to vary across HLA loci, with the most associated TCRs seen for DRB1 alleles and the fewest for HLA-C alleles. Assigning TCR associations to individual alleles was difficult when HLA alleles, especially DR and DQ, strongly co-occurred. Some IMGT-functional V segments, including TRBV6-2 and TRBV6-3, could not be told apart with the 87-base-pair reads, so those segments were excluded. In a later analysis, HLA-associated TCR beta chains showed more clonal expansion and lower generation probabilities than non-associated chains that were equally common. Compared with the approximately 710-donor mean, donors in an Asian-associated ancestry cluster had fewer N-insertions in productive TCRs, according to a later genetic analysis. In a later analysis, most CMV-associated TCR beta chains were found to appear HLA-restricted, with HLA associations seemingly driven largely by CMV exposure.

Remarks on this clone: Its antigen remains undetermined. Per-base quality was not reported, and no clone a single base away is much larger than it.

The cohort consisted of approximately 670 healthy bone marrow donors. At the time of sampling, all cohort members were nominally healthy, though unrecorded immune exposures were likely present. The donor tested CMV seronegative and was one of the 352 seronegative cohort members. A peripheral blood sample was collected from each donor, and TCR beta sequencing was performed on peripheral blood mononuclear cells. Genomic DNA extraction from the blood cell samples was performed with the Qiagen DNeasy Blood Extraction Kit. Library method: the immunoSEQ multiplex PCR assay. For the multiplex PCR, a mixture combining 60 forward primers for TCR Vbeta segments and 13 reverse primers for TCR Jbeta segments was used. Amplification of the CDR3 region of rearranged TCR beta genes was performed with a multiplex PCR assay on genomic DNA. The Illumina HiSeq System was used to sequence the amplified TCR beta libraries as 87-base-pair reads. The authors' analysis ran thus. Across the 600 to 700 repertoires, a later analysis counted around 80 million unique TCR beta chains, approximately 12 million of which were shared by at least two donors. Raw reads were error-corrected and collapsed into unique sequences with a nearest-neighbor algorithm that merged closely related sequences to remove PCR and sequencing errors. Alignment of CDR3 sequences to IMGT reference sequences was used to assign V, D and J gene segments. For a sequence to be retained, a match of at least six nucleotides was required to both a V gene segment and a J gene segment. A rearrangement counted as productive if the CDR3 had no stop codons and remained in frame with V and J, and every other rearrangement counted as non-productive. Following IMGT convention, CDR3 was defined as the stretch from the second conserved V-encoded cysteine up to the conserved J-encoded phenylalanine. Sequences without an unambiguous match to a single V gene segment were excluded from the earlier analysis of a few hundred of the donors. In an earlier analysis of roughly 500 of the donors, V segments were called functional above 56.7% productive rearrangements and were called segregating when the between-donor standard deviation exceeded 5%. A statistical classification framework was built for diagnosing cytomegalovirus status from the catalog of TCR beta chain sequences. In a later analysis, V and J genes were assigned by comparing TCR nucleotide sequences against IMGT/GENE-DB human TR gene sequences. The TCRdist pipeline was used in a later analysis to assign CDR3 sequences and most-parsimonious VDJ recombination scenarios. In a later analysis, every TCR beta chain was defined by the combination of its CDR3 amino acid sequence and its V-gene family, and reads without a unique V-gene family were dropped. A later analysis removed 550 to 650 highly shared, low-generation-probability nucleotide sequences to deal with suspected cross-contamination and a sequencing artifact. In a later analysis, a clonal expansion index for each public chain was calculated from normalized within-repertoire ranks of inferred template counts. A later analysis computed generation probabilities with a VDJ recombination model fitted to out-of-frame rearrangements, and checked the results against IGoR. Hypergeometric tests were used in a later analysis to score TCR-TCR, TCR-HLA and TCR-CMV co-occurrence, with a repertoire-size bias correction applied to the TCR pairs. False discovery rates were estimated in a later analysis by permuting HLA or CMV assignments 20 times. A later analysis grouped co-occurring TCRs with DBSCAN, adding TCRdist sequence similarity when clustering within HLA-allele-positive subsets. Co-occurrence clustering excluded repertoires with fewer than 30,000 or more than 120,000 public chains, plus five with anomalous nucleotide sharing. TCRdb took this table from immuneACCESS and kept in-frame rearrangements with V and J called. Such tables lack part of the clones; where checked against another copy, unresolved V genes explain under half of the gap, and the rest is unexplained. V and J calls plus clone size are reproduced from that table; the DNA served to infer D and trimming. The sample table records under 110,000 clones; over 70% of these occur just once. The biggest ten clones account for about 0.8% of the sample.

The CDR3 has 15 amino acids, counting the end cysteine and phenylalanine. Solely the CDR3 DNA is kept, with 45 bases framed from the first base. Unmatched junction bases come to 5, with V trimmed by 4 bases and J by 5 bases. The chain uses TRBV5-7 and TRBJ1-4; a stretch of 10 junction bases matches TRBD1. TRBV5-7 has ORF status, its function being uncertain. The receptor's source is a boy between 10 and 17 years old in good health and CMV-seronegative. Input material: PBMCs. The CDR3 has the sequence CASSRDRGYNEKLFF. In nucleotides, the sequence is TGTGCCAGCAGCCGGGACAGGGGATACAATGAAAAACTGTTTTTT.